This section outlines one T cell receptor (beta chain) sequence together with its context. The CDR3 length is 14 residues. Germline assignment: CDR1 SGHTS and CDR2 YDEGEE. J was trimmed by 6 bases and V by 2 bases; bases with no gene match: 7. These data belong to a study of technical replicates of blood from several donors. Profiled with immunoSEQ multiplex PCR; TCRdb holds only in-frame clones, not every one. Of 80,000 or so clones detected, approximately 94% appear once; the ten largest clones hold 0.38%. Material: T cells isolated from PBMCs. The receptor comes from a human donor in good health. The V call is TRBV5-8, the J call TRBJ1-2, with 7 bases lining up with TRBD1. The CDR3 reads CASSFQTGSNGYTF. As DNA, the CDR3 is TGTGCCAGCAGCTTCCAGACAGGGTCAAATGGCTACACCTTC.